Listed below are T cell receptor beta chains from one sample, sequenced in a study of CD8+CD57+ T cells in acquired aplastic anemia. A single record per CDR3 protein comes from TCRdb applying MiXCR to the reads. This sample carries about 190,000 distinct CDR3 sequences, roughly half of them seen once, and the ten largest clones take about 17%. Source material: sorted CD4+, CD8+, or CD8+CD57+ T cells (not recorded which) from PBMCs. Receptors originate from a human donor in good health, serving as a control. Each CDR3 is given with its conserved first and last residue. The D gene is left open where the match is weak. For some rows the clone size is stated as once, few or many, or as a class when expanded; others skip it.

abundance: NA
d_gene: NA
j_gene: TRBJ2-5
v_gene: TRBV7-2
CDR3nt: TGTGCCAGCAGCTTAGACAGGTCGACCCAGTACTTC
CDR3aa: CASSLDRSTQYF

abundance: NA
d_gene: TRBD2
j_gene: TRBJ2-7
v_gene: TRBV7-2
CDR3nt: TGTGCCAGCAGGGGACTAGCGGGGGACTCCTACGAGCAGTACTTC
CDR3aa: CASRGLAGDSYEQYF

abundance: many
d_gene: NA
j_gene: TRBJ1-5
v_gene: TRBV28
CDR3nt: TGTGCCAGCAGTTTTGGTCAGCCCCAGCATTTT
CDR3aa: CASSFGQPQHF

abundance: NA
d_gene: NA
j_gene: TRBJ2-7
v_gene: TRBV15
CDR3nt: TGTGCCACCAGCAGAGGGGTATTGGGTGAGCAGTACTTC
CDR3aa: CATSRGVLGEQYF

abundance: many
d_gene: TRBD1
j_gene: TRBJ1-1
v_gene: TRBV20-1
CDR3nt: TGCAGTGCTTACTCGGGACAGGGGGTTTTAGCTTTCTTT
CDR3aa: CSAYSGQGVLAFF

abundance: many
d_gene: TRBD1
j_gene: TRBJ1-1
v_gene: TRBV11-2
CDR3nt: TGTGCCAGCAGCTCGAACCCTCAATCGACAGGGAGTCGTTCGGAAGCTTTCTTT
CDR3aa: CASSSNPQSTGSRSEAFF

abundance: NA
d_gene: NA
j_gene: TRBJ1-5
v_gene: TRBV5-1
CDR3nt: TGCGCCAGCAGCAAAGGGGGGATCGATCAGCCCCAGCATTTT
CDR3aa: CASSKGGIDQPQHF

abundance: NA
d_gene: NA
j_gene: TRBJ2-3
v_gene: TRBV2
CDR3nt: TGTGCCAGCAGGCAACAAACGACAGATACGCAGTATTTT
CDR3aa: CASRQQTTDTQYF

abundance: NA
d_gene: NA
j_gene: TRBJ2-7
v_gene: TRBV6-6
CDR3nt: TGTGCCAGCAGTATATCCGGGGGCGAGCAGTACTTC
CDR3aa: CASSISGGEQYF

abundance: few
d_gene: NA
j_gene: TRBJ1-2
v_gene: TRBV20-1
CDR3nt: TGCAGTGCTAGATCTTTGGGGACCTATGGCTACACCTTC
CDR3aa: CSARSLGTYGYTF

abundance: once
d_gene: NA
j_gene: TRBJ1-1
v_gene: TRBV6-5
CDR3nt: TGTGCCAGCAGAGACAGGTCTAGAGACACTGAAGCTTTCTTT
CDR3aa: CASRDRSRDTEAFF

abundance: NA
d_gene: TRBD1
j_gene: TRBJ2-7
v_gene: TRBV24-1
CDR3nt: TGTGCCACCAGTGATGGACAGGACACCGGGGAGCTGTACTTC
CDR3aa: CATSDGQDTGELYF

abundance: once
d_gene: TRBD1
j_gene: TRBJ2-5
v_gene: TRBV5-5
CDR3nt: TGTGCCAGCAGCCGGACAGGGGGGGTCTGGAATGAGACCCAGTACTTC
CDR3aa: CASSRTGGVWNETQYF

abundance: NA
d_gene: NA
j_gene: TRBJ1-1
v_gene: TRBV19
CDR3nt: TGTGCCAGTAGTATTGGTAGTAGGGCTGAAGCTTTCTTT
CDR3aa: CASSIGSRAEAFF

abundance: few
d_gene: NA
j_gene: TRBJ2-7
v_gene: TRBV7-8
CDR3nt: TGTGCCAGCAGCTCGCCTAGCCGGGAGACCTACGAGCAGTACTTC
CDR3aa: CASSSPSRETYEQYF

abundance: NA
d_gene: NA
j_gene: TRBJ2-7
v_gene: TRBV7-7
CDR3nt: TGTGCTAGCAGCTTAGAGGTTAGGGGGTTCCTCTACGAGCAGTACTTC
CDR3aa: CASSLEVRGFLYEQYF

abundance: few
d_gene: NA
j_gene: TRBJ1-5
v_gene: TRBV4-2
CDR3nt: TGTGCCAGCAGCCAGGAAACAGGGAGTCTAAATCAGCCCCAGCATTTT
CDR3aa: CASSQETGSLNQPQHF

abundance: many
d_gene: NA
j_gene: TRBJ2-7
v_gene: TRBV6-4
CDR3nt: TGTGCCACCTCAGGTTCGGACGAGCAGTACTTC
CDR3aa: CATSGSDEQYF

abundance: NA
d_gene: NA
j_gene: TRBJ1-4
v_gene: TRBV6-4
CDR3nt: TGTGCCAGCAGTGACTCGACGTCGCAGGGCCGGAGTGAAAAACTGTTTTTT
CDR3aa: CASSDSTSQGRSEKLFF

abundance: NA
d_gene: NA
j_gene: TRBJ2-7
v_gene: TRBV20-1
CDR3nt: TGCAGTGCTACCCGTTACTACCGACTCTACGAGCAGTACTTC
CDR3aa: CSATRYYRLYEQYF

abundance: NA
d_gene: NA
j_gene: TRBJ1-2
v_gene: TRBV6-1
CDR3nt: TGTGCCAGCAGTTTGGGGGGACTGAACCCTAACTATGGCTACACCTTC
CDR3aa: CASSLGGLNPNYGYTF

abundance: many
d_gene: NA
j_gene: TRBJ1-2
v_gene: TRBV24-1
CDR3nt: TGTGCCACCAGTGATTTGACCAGGGCTTCTGGCTACACCTTC
CDR3aa: CATSDLTRASGYTF

abundance: many
d_gene: NA
j_gene: TRBJ1-5
v_gene: TRBV19
CDR3nt: TGTGCCAGTACCATGCTCGGAGGGCCTAGCAATCAGCCCCAGCATTTT
CDR3aa: CASTMLGGPSNQPQHF

abundance: many
d_gene: NA
j_gene: TRBJ2-5
v_gene: TRBV19
CDR3nt: TGTGCCAGTAGTATGGGGAACCAAGAGACCCAGTACTTC
CDR3aa: CASSMGNQETQYF

abundance: NA
d_gene: NA
j_gene: TRBJ1-6
v_gene: TRBV7-2
CDR3nt: TGTGCCAGCAGCTTAGCCCCGGGGATAAGATCACCCCTCCACTTT
CDR3aa: CASSLAPGIRSPLHF

abundance: few
d_gene: NA
j_gene: TRBJ2-7
v_gene: TRBV20-1
CDR3nt: TGCAGTGCTAGAGATCCGGGCGGGTCCTACGAGCAGTACTTC
CDR3aa: CSARDPGGSYEQYF

abundance: NA
d_gene: NA
j_gene: TRBJ1-2
v_gene: TRBV7-2
CDR3nt: TGTGCCAACAGCTTAGACGGCGGGTACCACACCTTC
CDR3aa: CANSLDGGYHTF

abundance: many
d_gene: NA
j_gene: TRBJ2-7
v_gene: TRBV19
CDR3nt: TGTGCCAGTAGTATAGGAAACGAGCAGTACTTC
CDR3aa: CASSIGNEQYF

abundance: NA
d_gene: NA
j_gene: TRBJ2-5
v_gene: TRBV2
CDR3nt: TGTGCCAGCAGAAGAGGGGGAGAGACCCAGTACTTC
CDR3aa: CASRRGGETQYF

abundance: NA
d_gene: TRBD2
j_gene: TRBJ2-1
v_gene: TRBV10-3
CDR3nt: TGTGCCATCAGTGGTCTAGCGGGGGGTTACAATGAGCAGTTCTTC
CDR3aa: CAISGLAGGYNEQFF

abundance: once
d_gene: NA
j_gene: TRBJ2-5
v_gene: TRBV24-1
CDR3nt: TGTGCCACCAGTGACGGGGGCAGCCAAGAGACCCAGTACTTC
CDR3aa: CATSDGGSQETQYF

abundance: many
d_gene: TRBD1
j_gene: TRBJ2-7
v_gene: TRBV12-3/TRBV12-4
CDR3nt: TGTGCCAGCAGGGAGGGACAGGGTACACACCAGTACTTC
CDR3aa: CASREGQGTHQYF

abundance: NA
d_gene: TRBD1
j_gene: TRBJ1-2
v_gene: TRBV12-3/TRBV12-4
CDR3nt: TGTGCCAGCAGTTTAGGTGCGGGACAGAGCTCCTATGGCTCCACCTTC
CDR3aa: CASSLGAGQSSYGSTF

abundance: NA
d_gene: NA
j_gene: TRBJ1-2
v_gene: TRBV12-3/TRBV12-4
CDR3nt: TGTGCCAGCAGTCCGACAGGAGGATACGGCTACACCTTC
CDR3aa: CASSPTGGYGYTF

abundance: NA
d_gene: NA
j_gene: TRBJ1-4
v_gene: TRBV12-3/TRBV12-4
CDR3nt: TGTGCCAGCAGGCGCAACGAGGGTGAAAAACTGTTTTTT
CDR3aa: CASRRNEGEKLFF